This T cell receptor beta chain emerged from a study of cytotoxic CD8 clonotypes in ibrutinib-treated CLL. Study observations and caveats: Against age-matched healthy donors, baseline clonality ran higher and tracked circulating CD8+ T-cell counts. Public clonotypes, found uncommonly, either contracted or stayed stable on treatment.

About this clone itself: What it binds is not known.

With sequencing, the targeted depth ranged from 1 in 200,000 to 1 in 1 million T cells. Libraries were prepared by immunoSEQ multiplex PCR; TCRdb keeps only in-frame clonotypes and omits some of them. The sample has some 140,000 clones, 80% to 95% seen once; the top ten hold 9.5% to 14%. From germline, CDR1 is MDHEN and CDR2 SYDVKM. Deletions cut 5 bases from V and 3 bases from J, with 20 bases between. This CDR3 spans 17 amino acids. This specimen consisted of PBMCs, obtained after 12 months of ibrutinib treatment. The V and J genes are TRBV28 and TRBJ1-5; no clear D gene. The sequence came from a human donor with chronic lymphocytic leukemia. Written as DNA, the CDR3 is TGTGCCAGCAGTCCACCACGGGCCGTAAGCTCCAATCAGCCCCAGCATTTT. Translation gives CASSPPRAVSSNQPQHF.